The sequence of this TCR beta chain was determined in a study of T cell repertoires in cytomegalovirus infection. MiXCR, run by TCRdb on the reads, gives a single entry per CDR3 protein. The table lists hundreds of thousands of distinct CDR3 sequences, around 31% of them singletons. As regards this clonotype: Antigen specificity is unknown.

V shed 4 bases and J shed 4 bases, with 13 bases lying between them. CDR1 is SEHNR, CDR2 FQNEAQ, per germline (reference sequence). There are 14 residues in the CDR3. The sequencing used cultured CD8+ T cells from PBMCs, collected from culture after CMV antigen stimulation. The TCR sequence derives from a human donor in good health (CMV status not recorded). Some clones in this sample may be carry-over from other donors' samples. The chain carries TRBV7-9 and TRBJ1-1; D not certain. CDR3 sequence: CASSSPSGLTEAFF. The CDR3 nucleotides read TGTGCCAGCAGCTCGCCCTCCGGCCTCACTGAAGCTTTCTTT.